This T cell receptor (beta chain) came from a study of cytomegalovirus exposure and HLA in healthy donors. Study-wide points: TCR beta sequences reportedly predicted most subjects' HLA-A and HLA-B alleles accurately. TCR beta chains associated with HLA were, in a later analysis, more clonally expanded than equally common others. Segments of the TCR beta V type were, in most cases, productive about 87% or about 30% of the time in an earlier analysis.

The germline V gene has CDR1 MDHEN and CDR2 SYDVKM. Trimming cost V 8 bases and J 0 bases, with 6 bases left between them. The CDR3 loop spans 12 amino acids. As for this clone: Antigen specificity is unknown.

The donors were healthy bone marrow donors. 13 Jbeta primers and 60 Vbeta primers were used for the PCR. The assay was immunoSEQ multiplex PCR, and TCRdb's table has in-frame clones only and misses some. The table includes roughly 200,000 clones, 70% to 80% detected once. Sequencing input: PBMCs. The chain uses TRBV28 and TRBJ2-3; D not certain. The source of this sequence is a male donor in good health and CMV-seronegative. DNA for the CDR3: TGTGCCAGCCACGGGAGCACAGATACGCAGTATTTT. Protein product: CASHGSTDTQYF. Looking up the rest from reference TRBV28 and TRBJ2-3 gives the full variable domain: DVKVTQSSRYLVKRTGEKVFLECVQDMDHENMFWYRQDPGLGLRLIYFSYDVKMKEKGDIPEGYSVSREKKERFSLILESASTNQTSMYLCASHGSTDTQYFGPGTRLTVL.